This T cell receptor delta chain was sequenced during a study of Vδ1+ human thymocytes. General observations from the study: Approximately 20% of thymic delta-chain sequences were Vdelta2, with few Vdelta3, unlike blood Vdelta1+ controls. In the thymus, TRG and TRD repertoires looked highly polyclonal with Gaussian CDR3 lengths.

Sequences come from RNA converted to cDNA by reverse transcription. Multiplex PCR used pooled V-gene forward primers and a constant-region reverse primer to amplify CDR3s. TCRdb re-analyzed the multiplex PCR reads via CATT. The table includes under 25,000 delta-chain clones, over 7% detected once. In regard to this clone: The antigen is unknown.

Purity of the sorted Vdelta1+ thymocytes ranged from roughly 96% to 99.6%. Germline lookup yields CDR1 TSWWSYY and CDR2 QGS. J lost 2 bases, V lost 5 bases, and 15 bases had no gene match. This CDR3 comprises 19 residues. This clonotype was obtained from a child younger than two who had congenital heart surgery. Sequencing was carried out using Vdelta1+ gamma-delta thymocytes from the thymus. This sample's subset: FACS-sorted CD3+ TCRalphabeta- TCRVdelta1+ TCRVdelta2- thymocytes. This chain connects TRDV1 to TRDJ1; 12 positions match TRDD3. CDR3 in DNA: TGTGCTCTTGGGTCACCCCCAGGTCTGGGGGATACGCGTACCGATAAACTCATCTTT. Its translation: CALGSPPGLGDTRTDKLIF.